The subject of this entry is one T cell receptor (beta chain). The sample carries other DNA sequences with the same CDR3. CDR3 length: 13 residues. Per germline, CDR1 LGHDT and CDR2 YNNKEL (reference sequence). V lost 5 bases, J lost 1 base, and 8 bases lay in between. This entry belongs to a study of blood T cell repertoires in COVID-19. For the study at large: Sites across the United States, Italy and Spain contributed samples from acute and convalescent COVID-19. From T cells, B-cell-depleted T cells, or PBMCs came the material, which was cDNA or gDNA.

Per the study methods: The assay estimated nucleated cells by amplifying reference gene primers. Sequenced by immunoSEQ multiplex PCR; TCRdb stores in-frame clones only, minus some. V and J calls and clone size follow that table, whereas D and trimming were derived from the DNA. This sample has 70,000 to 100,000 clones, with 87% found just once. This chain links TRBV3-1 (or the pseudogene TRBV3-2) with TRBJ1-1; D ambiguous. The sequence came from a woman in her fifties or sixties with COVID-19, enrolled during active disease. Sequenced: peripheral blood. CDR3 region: CASSSRGNTEAFF. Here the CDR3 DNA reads TGTGCCAGCAGCTCCCGGGGGAACACTGAAGCTTTCTTT.